The 21 T cell receptor beta chains given below trace back to one sample, sequenced in a study of regulatory T cells in long-lasting Graves disease. iRepertoire HTBI primers and Arm-PCR of CDR3 regions built TCR beta libraries. MiXCR was run by TCRdb on the multiplex PCR reads, yielding one entry per CDR3 protein. The table lists some 500,000 distinct CDR3 sequences, about 13% of them singletons. The time point denotes: newly diagnosed GD, antithyroid drugs for less than 3 months. PBMC RNA served as the TCR library source. This same sample was also part of a study on T cells in Graves' hyperthyroidism and ophthalmopathy.

This specimen was peripheral blood mononuclear cells (PBMCs), taken at new diagnosis, from a patient treated with antithyroid drugs. These receptor sequences come from a man aged 30 to 39 with Graves disease.

V is TRBV18 and J is TRBJ2-1, with 8 bases identical to TRBD2. This CDR3 comprises 16 residues. The J segment lost 8 bases and the V segment lost 1 base, leaving 10 bases of the junction unmatched. Germline CDR1 is KGHSH and CDR2 is LQKENI. CDR3 bases: TGTGCCAGCTCACCACAAAGGGCGGGAGGCGGGGATGAGCAGTTCTTC. Residues: CASSPQRAGGGDEQFF.

The chain employs TRBV6-2 or TRBV6-3 and TRBJ2-3, with TRBD2 matching over 9 bases. The CDR3 extends over 16 amino acids. V was clipped by 5 bases and J by 3 bases; unmatched bases: 9. Germline-derived CDR1 and CDR2 are MNHEY and SVGEGT. The CDR3 DNA reads TGTGCCAGCAGTCATATAGCGGGAGAGGGGACAGATACGCAGTATTTT. Its protein is CASSHIAGEGTDTQYF.

At least ten counts were recorded for this clonotype. This sequence joins TRBV10-3 and TRBJ2-2; D is unresolved. Germline loops: CDR1 ENHRY, CDR2 SYGVKD. V lost 0 bases, J lost 1 base, and 9 bases lay in between. The CDR3 runs to 16 residues. For the CDR3, the DNA is TGTGCCATCAGTGAGTCGGGCGGAGTGAACACCGGGGAGCTGTTTTTT. It is translated as CAISESGGVNTGELFF.

In this sample, this clonotype turned up many times. This rearrangement joins TRBV2 to TRBJ2-6; D is perhaps TRBD2 (7 bases). The ends were cut back, 9 bases at V and 2 bases at J, with 20 bases in the middle. CDR3 length equals 17 residues. Germline V CDR1 and CDR2: SNHLY, FYNNEI. CDR3 DNA sequence: TGTGCCAGTGAGCGGGGACACCGAAGTACTGGGGCCAACGTCCTGACTTTC. Residues: CASERGHRSTGANVLTF.

Ten or more counts support this clonotype. This chain links TRBV27 with TRBJ1-2; D possibly corresponds to TRBD1 (5 bases). The CDR3 covers 13 residues. Germline values: CDR1 MNHEY, CDR2 SMNVEV (reference sequence). Deletions cut 5 bases from V and 6 bases from J, with 13 bases between. CDR3 in amino acids: CASSTPGANGYTF. CDR3 DNA sequence: TGTGCCAGCAGTACCCCCGGGGCCAATGGCTACACCTTC.

This clonotype was recorded many times. The V and J genes are TRBV7-8 and TRBJ2-7, with TRBD2 identical over 8 bases. CDR1 is SGHVS and CDR2 is FQNEAQ in the germline V gene. The CDR3 has 15 residues. The J segment lost 4 bases and the V segment lost 6 bases, leaving 11 bases of the junction unmatched. CDR3 nucleotide sequence: TGTGCCAGCAGGACTTACGGGAGGGCCGTATACGAGCAGTACTTC. This sequence encodes CASRTYGRAVYEQYF. The complete variable domain, with remaining parts taken from reference TRBV7-8 and TRBJ2-7, reads GAGVSQSPRYKVAKRGQDVALRCDPISGHVSLFWYQQALGQGPEFLTYFQNEAQLDKSGLPSDRFFAERPEGSVSTLKIQRTQQEDSAVYLCASRTYGRAVYEQYFGPGTRLTVT.

This chain joins TRBV6-1 and TRBJ1-1; 9 bases fit TRBD1. The germline V gene has CDR1 MNHNS and CDR2 SASEGT. The CDR3 is 13 residues long. After removal of 7 bases from V and 3 bases from J, the junction contained 3 bases not matched to a gene. The CDR3 loop is CASKRQGDTEAFF. The CDR3 nucleotides are TGTGCCAGCAAAAGACAGGGGGACACTGAAGCTTTCTTT.

Ten or more counts support this clonotype. The chain employs TRBV12-3 or TRBV12-4 and TRBJ2-1, with D possibly being TRBD1 or TRBD2 (6 bases each). The CDR3 length is 16 residues. V lost 6 bases, J lost 0 bases, and 15 bases lay in between. CDR3 coding DNA: TGTGCCAGCAGCCACCAGGGGAGGCGCTCCTACAATGAGCAGTTCTTC. Translated: CASSHQGRRSYNEQFF.

Ten or more counts support this clonotype. The chain links TRBV24-1 to TRBJ1-2; 7 bases match TRBD1. The CDR3 runs 15 residues. CDR1 is KGHDR, CDR2 SFDVKD, per germline. V lost 1 base, J lost 6 bases, and 7 bases stayed unmatched. The CDR3 is CATSDFKTGYNGYTF. The CDR3 DNA reads TGTGCCACCAGTGATTTTAAGACAGGGTATAATGGCTACACCTTC.

V is TRBV27 and J is TRBJ2-5; TRBD2 matches at 8 bases. Germline V gene sequence: CDR1 MNHEY, CDR2 SMNVEV (reference sequence). The V gene end was trimmed by 0 bases and the J gene end by 7 bases; junction bases not matched to a gene: 4. This CDR3 spans 14 amino acids. Here the CDR3 DNA reads TGTGCCAGCAGTTTATCGGGACTAGTCTCGACCCAGTACTTC. Translating it yields CASSLSGLVSTQYF.

This clonotype was seen at least ten times. The chain employs TRBV7-6 and TRBJ2-7; 8 bases agree with TRBD1. This CDR3 region has 15 residues. In germline, CDR1 is SGHVS, CDR2 FNYEAQ. With V trimmed by 3 bases and J by 4 bases, 8 bases remained unmatched. CDR3 region: CASSFQGAAVYEQYF. CDR3 in DNA: TGTGCCAGCAGCTTCCAGGGGGCCGCGGTATACGAGCAGTACTTC.

This clonotype showed up just a few times. The chain carries TRBV20-1 and TRBJ1-2; no firm D call. Germline CDR1 is DFQATT and CDR2 is SNEGSKA (reference sequence). This CDR3 has 16 amino acids. V was cut by 0 bases and J by 0 bases, with 14 bases left in between. The CDR3 nucleotides read TGCAGTGCTAGAGATCTAAGGAAGCGCGCTAACTATGGCTACACCTTC. As protein: CSARDLRKRANYGYTF.

This clonotype was seen at least ten times. The rearrangement links TRBV12-3 or TRBV12-4 to TRBJ1-1, with 8 bases lining up with TRBD1. This CDR3 region has 19 residues. V gave up 5 bases and J gave up 6 bases; unmatched junction bases: 23. The DNA of the CDR3 is TGTGCCAGCAGTGGGGTTATAGGACAGGGCTTGTGGCAGATCGCTGAAGCTTTCTTT. Its protein product is CASSGVIGQGLWQIAEAFF.

This clonotype showed up many times. CDR3 in amino acids: CASSLAASGTDTQYF. DNA of the CDR3: TGTGCCAGCAGCTTGGCCGCTAGCGGCACAGATACGCAGTATTTT. V gene TRBV5-8 combines with J gene TRBJ2-3; D possibly corresponds to TRBD2 (6 bases). Trimming took off 0 bases at V and 1 base at J, with 9 bases between the two ends. The CDR3 loop spans 15 amino acids. CDR1 is SGHTS, CDR2 YDEGEE, per germline.

This clonotype was recorded at least ten times. The chain uses TRBV20-1 and TRBJ1-4; D unresolved. The CDR3 spans 14 residues. V was pared by 0 bases and J by 1 base, with 6 bases between. The V gene's germline CDR1 is DFQATT and CDR2 SNEGSKA (reference sequence). The CDR3 reads CSAREPRTNEKLFF. DNA of the CDR3: TGCAGTGCTAGAGAACCGAGAACTAATGAAAAACTGTTTTTT.

V usage is TRBV6-5 and J usage is TRBJ2-7; D unclear. Germline V gene data show CDR1 as MNHEY and CDR2 as SVGAGI. V gave up 2 bases and J gave up 7 bases, with 15 bases separating them. This CDR3 has 14 amino acids. The chain's CDR3 is CASSYKRITTEQYF. The CDR3 DNA reads TGTGCCAGCAGTTACAAGCGAATAACTACGGAGCAGTACTTC.

This clonotype was counted many times. The chain links TRBV3-1 to TRBJ2-3; TRBD2 aligns across 7 bases. The CDR3 extends over 17 amino acids. Germline CDR1 is LGHDT and CDR2 is YNNKEL (reference sequence). J was trimmed by 3 bases and V by 0 bases; bases with no gene match: 9. CDR3 sequence reads: CASSQDIRDYKTDTQYF. The CDR3, as DNA: TGTGCCAGCAGCCAAGATATCCGGGACTACAAGACAGATACGCAGTATTTT.

This clonotype showed up many times. As DNA, the CDR3 is TGTGCCAGCAGACTATTATCATACAGCTCCTACAATGAGCAGTTCTTC. This encodes CASRLLSYSSYNEQFF. The chain has TRBV7-8 and TRBJ2-1; D uncertain. V lost 6 bases, J lost 0 bases, and 15 bases lay in between. This CDR3 is built from 16 residues. Germline lookup yields CDR1 SGHVS and CDR2 FQNEAQ.

This clonotype has just a few counts. V usage is TRBV5-6 and J usage is TRBJ1-5; D may be TRBD1 (5 bases). Germline V gene lookup returns CDR1 SGHDT and CDR2 YYEEEE. Trimming cost V 1 base and J 4 bases, with 9 bases left between them. This CDR3 contains 14 residues. The CDR3 sequence: CASSLRGRNQPQHF. The CDR3 DNA reads TGTGCCAGCAGCTTGAGGGGCAGGAATCAGCCCCAGCATTTT.

This clonotype was counted a few times. The CDR3 DNA sequence: TGTGCCAGCTCACCTCGGGGCCCCGGGAGTAATTCACCCCTCCACTTT. Translation: CASSPRGPGSNSPLHF. This chain uses TRBV18 with TRBJ1-6; TRBD1 is a possible D gene (5 bases). This CDR3 spans 16 amino acids. Trimming removed 3 bases from V and 6 bases from J, with 15 bases in between. Per the germline V gene, CDR1 is KGHSH and CDR2 is LQKENI.

This clonotype was observed many times. V gene TRBV12-3 or TRBV12-4 combines with J gene TRBJ1-5; tentatively, D is TRBD1 (5 bases). V lost 3 bases and J 5 bases, leaving 17 bases between the germline ends. The CDR3 spans 16 residues. CDR3 protein: CASSFVLWNRHQPQHF. CDR3 bases: TGTGCCAGCAGTTTTGTATTGTGGAACAGGCATCAGCCCCAGCATTTT.